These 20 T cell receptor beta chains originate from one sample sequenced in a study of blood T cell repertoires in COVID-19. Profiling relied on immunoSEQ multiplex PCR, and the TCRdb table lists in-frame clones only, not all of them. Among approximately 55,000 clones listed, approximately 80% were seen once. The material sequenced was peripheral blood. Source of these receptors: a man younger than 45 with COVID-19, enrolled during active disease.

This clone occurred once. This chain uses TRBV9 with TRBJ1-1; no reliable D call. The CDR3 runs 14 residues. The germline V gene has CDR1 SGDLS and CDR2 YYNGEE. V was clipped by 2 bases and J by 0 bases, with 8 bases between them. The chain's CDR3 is CASSVGDMNTEAFF. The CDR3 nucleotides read TGTGCCAGCAGCGTGGGAGATATGAACACTGAAGCTTTCTTT.

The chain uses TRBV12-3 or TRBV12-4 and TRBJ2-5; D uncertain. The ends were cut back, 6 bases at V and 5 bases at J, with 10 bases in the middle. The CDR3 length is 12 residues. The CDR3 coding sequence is TGTGCCAGCAGCCTCTCCGGGGAGACCCAGTACTTC. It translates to CASSLSGETQYF.

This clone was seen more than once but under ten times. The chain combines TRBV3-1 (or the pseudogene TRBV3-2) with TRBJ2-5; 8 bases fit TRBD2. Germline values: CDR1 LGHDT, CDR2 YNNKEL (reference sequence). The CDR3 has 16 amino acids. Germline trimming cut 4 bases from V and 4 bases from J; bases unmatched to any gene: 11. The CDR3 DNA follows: TGTGCCAGCAGCCCTTGGGGAAGCGGGAGCTTAGAGACCCAGTACTTC. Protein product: CASSPWGSGSLETQYF.

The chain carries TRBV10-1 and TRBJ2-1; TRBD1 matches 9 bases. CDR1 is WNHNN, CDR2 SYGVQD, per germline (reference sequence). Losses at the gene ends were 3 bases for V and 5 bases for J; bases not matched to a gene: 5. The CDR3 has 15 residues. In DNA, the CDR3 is TGCGCCAGCAGTGAAGGACAGGGGCCCCACAATGAGCAGTTCTTC. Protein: CASSEGQGPHNEQFF.

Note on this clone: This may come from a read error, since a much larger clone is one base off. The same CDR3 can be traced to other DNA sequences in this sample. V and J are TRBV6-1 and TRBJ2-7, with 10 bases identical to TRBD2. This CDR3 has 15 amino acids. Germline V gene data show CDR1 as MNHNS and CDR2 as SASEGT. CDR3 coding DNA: TGTGCCAGCAGTGAAGGGACTAGCGGCTCCTACGAGCAGTACTTT. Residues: CASSEGTSGSYEQYF.

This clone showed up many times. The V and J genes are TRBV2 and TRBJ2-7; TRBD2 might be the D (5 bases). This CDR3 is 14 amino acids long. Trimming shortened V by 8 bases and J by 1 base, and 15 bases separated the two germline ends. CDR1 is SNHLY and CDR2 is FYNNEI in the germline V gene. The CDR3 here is CASRREGSSYEQYF. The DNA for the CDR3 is TGTGCCAGCCGCCGGGAAGGGAGTTCCTACGAGCAGTACTTC.

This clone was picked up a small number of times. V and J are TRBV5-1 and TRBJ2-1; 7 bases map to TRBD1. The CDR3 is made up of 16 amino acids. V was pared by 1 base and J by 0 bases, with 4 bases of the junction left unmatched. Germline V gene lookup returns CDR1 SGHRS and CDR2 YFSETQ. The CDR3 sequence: CASSLSEGASYNEQFF. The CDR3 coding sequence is TGCGCCAGCAGCTTGTCTGAGGGGGCCTCCTACAATGAGCAGTTCTTC. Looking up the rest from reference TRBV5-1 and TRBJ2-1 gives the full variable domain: KAGVTQTPRYLIKTRGQQVTLSCSPISGHRSVSWYQQTPGQGLQFLFEYFSETQRNKGNFPGRFSGRQFSNSRSEMNVSTLELGDSALYLCASSLSEGASYNEQFFGPGTRLTVL.

CDR3 sequence (DNA): TGCGCCAGACAACAGGGGGGGGGCGAGCAGTACTTC. Protein product: CARQQGGGEQYF. V gene TRBV5-1 combines with J gene TRBJ2-7; tentatively, D is TRBD1 (8 bases). CDR3 length: 12 residues. Germline CDR1 reads SGHRS; CDR2 reads YFSETQ. The ends were cut back, 8 bases at V and 6 bases at J, with 15 bases in the middle.

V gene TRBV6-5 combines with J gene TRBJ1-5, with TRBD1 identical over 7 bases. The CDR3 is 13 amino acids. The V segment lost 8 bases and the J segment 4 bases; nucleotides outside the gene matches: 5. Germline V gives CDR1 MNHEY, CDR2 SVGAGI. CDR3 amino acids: CASSGTANQPQHF. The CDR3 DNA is TGTGCCAGCTCCGGGACAGCAAATCAGCCCCAGCATTTT.

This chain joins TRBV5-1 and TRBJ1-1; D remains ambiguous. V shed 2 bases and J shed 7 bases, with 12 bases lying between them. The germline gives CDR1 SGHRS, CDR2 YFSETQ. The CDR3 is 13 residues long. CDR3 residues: CASSFALYGEAFF. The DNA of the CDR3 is TGCGCCAGCAGCTTTGCCCTTTACGGTGAAGCTTTCTTT.

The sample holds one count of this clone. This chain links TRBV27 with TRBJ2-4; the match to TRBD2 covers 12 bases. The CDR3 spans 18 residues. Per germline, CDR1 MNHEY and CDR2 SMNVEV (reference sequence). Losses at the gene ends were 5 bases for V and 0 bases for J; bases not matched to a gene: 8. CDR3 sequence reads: CASSPGTSGLLAKNIQYF. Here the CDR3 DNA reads TGTGCCAGCAGTCCCGGGACTAGCGGGTTACTAGCCAAAAACATTCAGTACTTC.

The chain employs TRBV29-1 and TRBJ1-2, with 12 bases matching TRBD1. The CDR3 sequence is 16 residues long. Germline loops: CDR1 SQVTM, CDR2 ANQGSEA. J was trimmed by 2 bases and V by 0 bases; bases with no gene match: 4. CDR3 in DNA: TGCAGCGTTGAAGACCGGGACAGGGGGCCCAACTATGGCTACACCTTC. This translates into CSVEDRDRGPNYGYTF.

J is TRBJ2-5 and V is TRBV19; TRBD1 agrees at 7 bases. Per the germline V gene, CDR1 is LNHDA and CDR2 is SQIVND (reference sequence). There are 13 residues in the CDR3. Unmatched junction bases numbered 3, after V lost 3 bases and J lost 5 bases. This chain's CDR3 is CASSMGQLETQYF. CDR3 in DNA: TGTGCCAGTAGTATGGGACAGCTGGAGACCCAGTACTTC.

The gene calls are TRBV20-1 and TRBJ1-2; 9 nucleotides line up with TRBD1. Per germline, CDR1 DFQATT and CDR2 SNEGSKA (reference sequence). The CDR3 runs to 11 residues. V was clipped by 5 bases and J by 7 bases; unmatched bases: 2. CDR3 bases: TGCAGTGCTGGGGACAGGGCTGGCTACACCTTC. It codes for CSAGDRAGYTF.

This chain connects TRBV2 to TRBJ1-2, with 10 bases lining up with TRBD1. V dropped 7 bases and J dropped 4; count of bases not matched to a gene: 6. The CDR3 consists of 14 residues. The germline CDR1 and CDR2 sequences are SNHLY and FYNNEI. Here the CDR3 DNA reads TGTGCCAGCAATGGACAGGGGGAGGTCTATGGCTACACCTTC. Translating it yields CASNGQGEVYGYTF. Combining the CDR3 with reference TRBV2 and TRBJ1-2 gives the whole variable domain EPEVTQTPSHQVTQMGQEVILRCVPISNHLYFYWYRQILGQKVEFLVSFYNNEISEKSEIFDDQFSVERPDGSNFTLKIRSTKLEDSAMYFCASNGQGEVYGYTFGSGTRLTVV.

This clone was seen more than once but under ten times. The CDR3: CATRPGQDDSPLHF. CDR3 DNA sequence: TGTGCCACCAGACCGGGACAGGATGATTCACCCCTCCACTTT. The chain joins TRBV10-3 to TRBJ1-6; 8 bases align to TRBD1. V lost 10 bases, J lost 8 bases, and 10 bases stayed unmatched. This CDR3 spans 14 amino acids. The germline V gene has CDR1 ENHRY and CDR2 SYGVKD.

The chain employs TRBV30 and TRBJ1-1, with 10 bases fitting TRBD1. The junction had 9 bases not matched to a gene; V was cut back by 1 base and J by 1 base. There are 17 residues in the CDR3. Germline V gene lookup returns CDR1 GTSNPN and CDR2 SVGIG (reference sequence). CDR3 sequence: CAWSAGTGVPTNTEAFF. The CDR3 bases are TGTGCCTGGAGTGCCGGGACAGGGGTCCCCACGAACACTGAAGCTTTCTTT.

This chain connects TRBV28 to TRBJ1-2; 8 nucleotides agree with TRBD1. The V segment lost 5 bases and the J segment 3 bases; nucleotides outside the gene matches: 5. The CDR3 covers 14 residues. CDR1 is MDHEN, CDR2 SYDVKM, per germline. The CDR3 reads CASSRLDRDYGYTF. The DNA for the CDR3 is TGTGCCAGCAGTCGATTGGACAGGGACTATGGCTACACCTTC.

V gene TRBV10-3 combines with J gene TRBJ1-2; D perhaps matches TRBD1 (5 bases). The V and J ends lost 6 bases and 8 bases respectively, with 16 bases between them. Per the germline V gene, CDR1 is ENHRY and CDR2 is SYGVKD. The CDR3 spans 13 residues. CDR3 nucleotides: TGTGCCATCAGCGCCCCAGGGTCGAAGGGCTACACCTTC. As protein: CAISAPGSKGYTF.

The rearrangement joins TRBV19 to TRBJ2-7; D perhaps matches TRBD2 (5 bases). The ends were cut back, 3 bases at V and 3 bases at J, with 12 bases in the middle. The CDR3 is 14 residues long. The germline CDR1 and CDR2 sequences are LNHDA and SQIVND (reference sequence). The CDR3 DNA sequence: TGTGCCAGTAGTATCCGGGGATACGGCTACGAGCAGTACTTC. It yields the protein CASSIRGYGYEQYF.